This T cell receptor beta chain originates from a study of CXCR3-negative and CXCR3-positive naive CD8 T cells (dated by TCRdb to about 2019). Background on the whole study: About 150 million TRB reads were obtained in total, roughly 1.5 +/- 0.3 million reads per library. The diversity and physicochemical repertoire analyses included 11 donors pooled from two independent experiments. TRBV-TRBJ cluster analysis included naive subsets from 5 donors and memory cells from 3 donors.

Overall study results and their limits: Comparably high repertoire diversity was found in both naive subsets, whereas much lower repertoire diversity was found in memory CD8+ T cells. Naive CXCR3-negative and CXCR3-positive cells from the same donor showed similar TRBV-TRBJ usage, whereas memory cells showed distinct patterns. Freshly isolated PBMCs were used for most assays because CXCR3 expression went down partially after cryopreservation. Because surface CD5, which is linked to self-reactivity in mice, was comparable between the naive subsets, TCR interaction strength was also inferred from the physicochemical properties of TRB CDR3s.

For every CD8+ T cell subset, some 310,000 cells were flow-sorted straight into RLT lysis buffer, and each subset was sorted in triplicate. Standard density gradient centrifugation was used to isolate peripheral blood mononuclear cells from buffy coats. Total RNA was extracted from sorted cells using an RNeasy Mini Kit. CDR1 and CDR2 (LNHDA, SQIVND) derive from the germline V gene (reference sequence). Measured from the cysteine to the phenylalanine, the CDR3 is 14 residues long. Nucleotide data are not available. A remark on this clonotype: The clone's antigen remains unknown.

Sequencing instrument: NextSeq 550. The Human TCR Profiling Kit (MiLaboratory) was used to prepare UMI-labeled 5' RACE TRB cDNA libraries. cDNA synthesis used the entire amount of extracted RNA, and PCR amplification then used the entire amount of cDNA produced. Libraries were prepared in parallel with an identical number of PCR cycles. In the original analysis: With a minimum of two reads required per UMI, MIGEC and MiXCR pulled out about 52,000 +/- 9,100 unique UMI-labeled TRB cDNA molecules from each library. On average, around 40,000 +/- 10,000 functional in-frame TRB CDR3 nucleotide clonotypes lacking stop codons were found per library. After downsampling to 5000 UMI-labeled TRB molecules per sample, diversity metrics such as normalized Shannon-Wiener and Chao1 were calculated in VDJtools. VDJtools computed clonotype-size-weighted physicochemical properties of the central five CDR3 residues: interaction energy, strength, volume and Kidera factor 4. After reprocessing by TCRdb, each CDR3 protein sequence is one entry, and no DNA is given. The V and J calls reflect TCRdb's pipeline rather than the authors' work. This sample's table lists around 57,000 distinct CDR3 sequences. Around 22% of the sample is held by the ten biggest clonotypes.

Sequencing was carried out using memory CD8+ T cells from blood. The cell subset or site label here, explained by the study, means: conventional CD8+ memory T cells (TMEM), sorted as controls. The chain is assembled from TRBV19 and TRBJ2-6. This clonotype was obtained from a human donor in good health. Some clones in this sample may be carry-over from other donors' samples. The CDR3 here reads CASSSGSGANVLTF.